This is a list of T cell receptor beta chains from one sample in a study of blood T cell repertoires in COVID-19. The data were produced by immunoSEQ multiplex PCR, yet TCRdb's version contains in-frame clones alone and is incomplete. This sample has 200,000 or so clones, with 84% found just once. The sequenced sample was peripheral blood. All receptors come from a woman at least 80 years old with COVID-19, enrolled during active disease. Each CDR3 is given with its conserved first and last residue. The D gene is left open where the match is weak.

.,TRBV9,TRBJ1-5,CASSVGAFGGDQPQHF
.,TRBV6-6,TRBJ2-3,CASSRGGGSDTQYF
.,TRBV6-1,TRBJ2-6,CASSELYSGANVLTF
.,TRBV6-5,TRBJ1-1,CASIGTGRGTEAFF
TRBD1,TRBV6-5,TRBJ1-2,CASSYGQVYGYTF
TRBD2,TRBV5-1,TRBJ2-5,CASSLGGGAETQYF
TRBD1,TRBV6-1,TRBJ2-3,CASSDRWDRLTDTQYF
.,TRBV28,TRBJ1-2,CASSLIYVSGLGGYTF
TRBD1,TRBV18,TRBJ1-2,CASSPQGQGASDGYTF
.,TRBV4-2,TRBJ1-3,CASSQLTGGGNTIYF
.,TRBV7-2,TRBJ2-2,CASTGNTGELFF
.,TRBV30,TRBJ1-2,CAWIQQSNYGYTF
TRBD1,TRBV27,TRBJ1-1,CASSSIQGSHTEAFF
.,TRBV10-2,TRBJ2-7,CASSEPGYEQYF
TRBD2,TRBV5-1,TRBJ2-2,CATSLGGTETGELFF
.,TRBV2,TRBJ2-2,CASRAGRSGGELFF
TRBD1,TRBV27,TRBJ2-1,CASSFPDRGRGKPSYNEQFF
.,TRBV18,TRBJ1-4,CASSRAPGANEKLFF
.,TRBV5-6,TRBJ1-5,CASSLLGEEQPQHF
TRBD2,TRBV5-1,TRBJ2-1,CASSHGTSGGAYNEQFF
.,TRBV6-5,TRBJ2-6,CASSDGAGANVLTF
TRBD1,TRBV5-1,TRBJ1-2,CASSPDREGRGYTF
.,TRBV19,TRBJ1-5,CASGGGTPQHF
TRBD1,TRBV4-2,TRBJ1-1,CASSRDRVEAFF
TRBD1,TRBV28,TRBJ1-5,CASSLYRTGSRQPQHF
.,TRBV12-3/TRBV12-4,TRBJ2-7,CASSRSGGGGYF
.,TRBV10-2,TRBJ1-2,CASSATGYYGYTF
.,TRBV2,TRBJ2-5,CASSRGGETQYF
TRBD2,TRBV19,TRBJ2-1,CASTEPGLAGGREQFF
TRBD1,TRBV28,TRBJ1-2,CASSSSGTGGAKGYTF
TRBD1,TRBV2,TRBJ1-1,CASIPGQSNTEAFF
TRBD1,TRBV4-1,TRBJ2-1,CASSPGQGPRSGNEQFF
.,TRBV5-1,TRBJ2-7,CASSLWYGVDEQYF
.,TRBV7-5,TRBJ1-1,CVRSLSWSISGKYSPRAFF
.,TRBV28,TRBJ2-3,CASSTRTDSTDTQYF
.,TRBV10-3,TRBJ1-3,CAIKGGPGNTIYF
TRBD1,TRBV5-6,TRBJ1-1,CASSLRQGGTRTEAFF
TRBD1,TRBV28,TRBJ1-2,CASSLDRVGGGYTF
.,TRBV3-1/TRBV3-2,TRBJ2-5,CASSQGGGAGVTQYF
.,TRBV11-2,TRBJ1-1,CASSLVEGDTEAFF
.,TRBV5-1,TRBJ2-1,CASSVDPRAIDEQFF
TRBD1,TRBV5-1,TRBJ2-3,CASSSRQGVLADTQYF